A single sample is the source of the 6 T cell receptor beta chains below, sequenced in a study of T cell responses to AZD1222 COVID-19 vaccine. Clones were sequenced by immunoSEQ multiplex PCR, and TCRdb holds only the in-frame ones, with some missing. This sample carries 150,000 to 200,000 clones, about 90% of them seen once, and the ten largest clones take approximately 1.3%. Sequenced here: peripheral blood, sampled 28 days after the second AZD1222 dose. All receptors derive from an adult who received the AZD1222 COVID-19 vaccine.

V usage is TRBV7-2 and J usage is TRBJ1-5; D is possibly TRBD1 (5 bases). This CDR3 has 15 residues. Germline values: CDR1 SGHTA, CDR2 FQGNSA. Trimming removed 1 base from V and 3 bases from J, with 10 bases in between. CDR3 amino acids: CASSLDGAPNQPQHF. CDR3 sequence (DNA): TGTGCCAGCAGCTTAGACGGGGCGCCCAATCAGCCCCAGCATTTT.

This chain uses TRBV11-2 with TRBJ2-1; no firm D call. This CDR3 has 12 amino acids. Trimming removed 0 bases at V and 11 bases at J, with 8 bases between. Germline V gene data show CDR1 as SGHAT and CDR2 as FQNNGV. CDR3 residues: CASSLDDGKQFF. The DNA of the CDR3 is TGTGCCAGCAGCTTAGATGATGGTAAGCAGTTCTTC.

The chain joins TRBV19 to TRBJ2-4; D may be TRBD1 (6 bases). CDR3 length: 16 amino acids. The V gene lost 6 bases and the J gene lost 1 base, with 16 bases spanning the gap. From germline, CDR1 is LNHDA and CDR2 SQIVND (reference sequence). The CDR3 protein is CASSPVVGAAKNIQYF. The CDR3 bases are TGTGCCAGTAGCCCGGTCGTGGGGGCGGCCAAAAACATTCAGTACTTC.

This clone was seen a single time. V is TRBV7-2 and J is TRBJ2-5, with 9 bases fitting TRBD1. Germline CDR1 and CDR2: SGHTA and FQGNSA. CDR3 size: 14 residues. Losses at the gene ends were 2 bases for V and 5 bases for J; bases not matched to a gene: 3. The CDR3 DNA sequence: TGTGCCAGCAGCTTACGGACAGGGGTTGAGACCCAGTACTTC. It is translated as CASSLRTGVETQYF.

The chain's CDR3 is CASSPRASGNEQFF. CDR3 bases: TGTGCCAGTAGTCCCCGGGCTTCGGGCAATGAGCAGTTCTTC. This chain connects TRBV19 to TRBJ2-1, with D hard to call. The CDR3 totals 14 residues. The ends were cut back, 5 bases at V and 6 bases at J, with 14 bases in the middle. Germline loops: CDR1 LNHDA, CDR2 SQIVND (reference sequence).

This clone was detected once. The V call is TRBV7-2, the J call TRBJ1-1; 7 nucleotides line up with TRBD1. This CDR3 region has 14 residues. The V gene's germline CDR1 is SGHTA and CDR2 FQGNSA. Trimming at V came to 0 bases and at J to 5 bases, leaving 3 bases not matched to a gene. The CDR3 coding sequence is TGTGCCAGCAGCTTAGCCCAGGGGGATACTGAAGCTTTCTTT. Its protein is CASSLAQGDTEAFF. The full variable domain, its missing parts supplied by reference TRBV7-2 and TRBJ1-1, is GAGVSQSPSNKVTEKGKDVELRCDPISGHTALYWYRQSLGQGLEFLIYFQGNSAPDKSGLPSDRFSAERTGGSVSTLTIQRTQQEDSAVYLCASSLAQGDTEAFFGQGTRLTVV.